Listed below are T cell receptor beta chains from one sample, sequenced in a study of CD8 T cells in Susac syndrome. TCRdb recomputed calls from the immunoSEQ multiplex PCR reads with MiXCR, one row per CDR3 protein. The data show 100,000 to 150,000 distinct CDR3 sequences, more than 85% seen once. The sequenced sample was CD8+ T cells from PBMCs. Receptors originate from a human donor with multiple sclerosis. CDR3s leave out the opening cysteine and the closing phenylalanine or tryptophan.

CDR3 length: 11
V gene: TRBV6-2/TRBV6-3
CDR3 protein: ASSRTWGNEQF

CDR3 length: 15
V gene: TRBV7-9
CDR3 protein: ASSRTAPGTNTGELF

CDR3 length: 14
V gene: TRBV7-9
CDR3 protein: ASSELSGGIQETQY

CDR3 length: 12
V gene: TRBV7-9
CDR3 protein: ASSEQGGNQPQH

CDR3 length: 11
V gene: TRBV7-9
CDR3 protein: ASSSRLIEPLH

CDR3 length: 15
V gene: TRBV6-5
CDR3 protein: ASSYSITGSPVYGYT

CDR3 length: 14
V gene: TRBV5-1
CDR3 protein: ASSPGGRGLSSPLH

CDR3 length: 14
V gene: TRBV5-6
CDR3 protein: ASSFPRRGDPYEQY

CDR3 length: 13
V gene: TRBV6-5
CDR3 protein: ASSYSEGGGETQY

CDR3 length: 11
V gene: TRBV15
CDR3 protein: ATSGLRNTEAF

CDR3 length: 11
V gene: TRBV5-1
CDR3 protein: ASSLAKDGGYT

CDR3 length: 17
V gene: TRBV27
CDR3 protein: ASSFVRPGRSSLDQPQH

CDR3 length: 11
V gene: TRBV12-3/TRBV12-4
CDR3 protein: ASSFDGGTEAF

CDR3 length: 11
V gene: TRBV19
CDR3 protein: ASSSGWNTEAF

CDR3 length: 16
V gene: TRBV28
CDR3 protein: ASSLPRTGRTANYGYT

CDR3 length: 12
V gene: TRBV3-1
CDR3 protein: ASSQEQGADEQY

CDR3 length: 10
V gene: TRBV27
CDR3 protein: ATGGPSPGYT

CDR3 length: 9
V gene: TRBV29-1
CDR3 protein: SVGDSGKQY

CDR3 length: 11
V gene: TRBV7-9
CDR3 protein: ASSPPGKETQY

CDR3 length: 10
V gene: TRBV5-6
CDR3 protein: ASNVQTYEQY

CDR3 length: 12
V gene: TRBV9
CDR3 protein: ASTGTRDTGELF

CDR3 length: 13
V gene: TRBV7-6
CDR3 protein: ASSRRGEGNTEAF

CDR3 length: 13
V gene: TRBV7-9
CDR3 protein: ASTGTSGMADTQY

CDR3 length: 12
V gene: TRBV3-1
CDR3 protein: ASSAGQGNYEQY

CDR3 length: 11
V gene: TRBV19
CDR3 protein: ASGFSAYNEQF

CDR3 length: 14
V gene: TRBV27
CDR3 protein: ASSHSRGGGGYGYT

CDR3 length: 12
V gene: TRBV4-1
CDR3 protein: ASSQRQGPETQY

CDR3 length: 17
V gene: TRBV5-4
CDR3 protein: ASSFPRSGGGGDQETQY

CDR3 length: 13
V gene: TRBV14
CDR3 protein: ASSGTGGSKETQY

CDR3 length: 13
V gene: TRBV6-1
CDR3 protein: ASSEEGSGADTQY

CDR3 length: 10
V gene: TRBV11-2
CDR3 protein: ASSTWDTEAF

CDR3 length: 12
V gene: TRBV29-1
CDR3 protein: SVDRGQYTGELF

CDR3 length: 15
V gene: TRBV9
CDR3 protein: ASSVEEAGDSTDTQY

CDR3 length: 11
V gene: TRBV29-1
CDR3 protein: SVEVGGTDTQY

CDR3 length: 11
V gene: TRBV27
CDR3 protein: ASSLGQTYEQY

CDR3 length: 14
V gene: TRBV5-4
CDR3 protein: ASSDRFSLGDTEAF

CDR3 length: 14
V gene: TRBV6-4
CDR3 protein: ASSVLGRTMNTEAF

CDR3 length: 13
V gene: TRBV24-1
CDR3 protein: ATSEGDRDTGELF

CDR3 length: 12
V gene: TRBV5-6
CDR3 protein: ASSLDGTVQPQH

CDR3 length: 15
V gene: TRBV6-5
CDR3 protein: ASSYSPVGAPVNEQF

CDR3 length: 11
V gene: TRBV29-1
CDR3 protein: SVERGPGKGYT

CDR3 length: 13
V gene: TRBV6-1
CDR3 protein: ASRTSVEGQETQY

CDR3 length: 13
V gene: TRBV11-2
CDR3 protein: ASSIAGVLQETQY

CDR3 length: 10
V gene: TRBV24-1
CDR3 protein: ATGGQGPPQH

CDR3 length: 10
V gene: TRBV7-9
CDR3 protein: ASSLGNSPLH

CDR3 length: 15
V gene: TRBV6-5
CDR3 protein: ASSHRDRGSPGTEAF

CDR3 length: 13
V gene: TRBV12-3/TRBV12-4
CDR3 protein: ASSHRDRADQPQH

CDR3 length: 13
V gene: TRBV5-6
CDR3 protein: ASSFGDSGNQPQH

CDR3 length: 11
V gene: TRBV12-3/TRBV12-4
CDR3 protein: ASSFIPELGYT

CDR3 length: 13
V gene: TRBV5-4
CDR3 protein: ASSLDGGHVYEQY

CDR3 length: 14
V gene: TRBV5-6
CDR3 protein: ASSLEAGVLSYEQY

CDR3 length: 14
V gene: TRBV27
CDR3 protein: ASSLGGATAKNIQY

CDR3 length: 14
V gene: TRBV7-9
CDR3 protein: ASSPDWTGRTGELF